This TCR beta chain is from a study of human T cells and chemical hapten exposure. TCRdb re-called the RACE reads through MiXCR, storing one row per CDR3 protein. Among 350,000 or so distinct CDR3 sequences listed, approximately 6.3% were seen once. Specified time point: patch test 1, 2 weeks after DPC sensitization. Treatment meaning: therapeutic diphenylcyclopropenone sensitization with weekly scalp DPC. Germline CDR1 reads SEHNR; CDR2 reads FQNEAQ (reference sequence). CDR3 size: 14 residues. J gave up 6 bases and V 1 base, and 6 bases lay outside the gene matches. In its sample, this clonotype was seen many times. Its antigen remains unknown. Whole-study findings and limits: Expanded TCR sets contained significantly more large CDR3 similarity clusters than controls. No change in TCRs above 1 in 1000 frequency was produced by DPC sensitization.

The chain carries TRBV7-9 and TRBJ2-7; 7 bases fit TRBD2. This TCR derives from a woman aged 18-29 years with alopecia areata. Some clones in this sample may be carry-over from other donors' samples. The sequences come from whole blood, collected in connection with sensitization to the hapten diphenylcyclopropenone (DPC). CDR3 nucleotides: TGTGCCAGCAGCTTAGACCTAGCGGACCGCGAGCAGTACTTC. Translation: CASSLDLADREQYF.